What follows are 14 T cell receptor beta chains derived from one specimen sequenced in a study of blood T cell repertoires in COVID-19. Using immunoSEQ multiplex PCR, the repertoire was profiled, and TCRdb retains in-frame clones only, with some absent. The sample holds 200,000 to 300,000 clones, around 87% seen once. Sequencing was done on a sample of peripheral blood. Receptors originate from a woman aged 25 to 45 who had recovered from COVID-19.

This chain uses TRBV6-4 with TRBJ2-7; 10 nucleotides align to TRBD1. The V gene's germline CDR1 is MRHNA and CDR2 SNTAGT. CDR3 length: 15 residues. V lost 4 bases and J lost 4; bases outside the gene matches: 7. For the CDR3, the DNA is TGTGCCAGCAGTGGTCGGGACAGGGGTGGATACGAGCAGTACTTC. It yields the protein CASSGRDRGGYEQYF.

This clone has a single count. The chain links TRBV5-6 to TRBJ2-7, with 10 bases identical to TRBD1. This CDR3 is built from 18 residues. Germline-derived CDR1 and CDR2 are SGHDT and YYEEEE. With 1 base clipped from V and 4 bases from J, the junction kept 14 bases outside the gene matches. CDR3 coding DNA: TGTGCCAGCAGCTTGCGGGACAGGGGTCTGTTTTTTGTTTACGAGCAGTACTTC. Translating gives CASSLRDRGLFFVYEQYF.

The chain uses TRBV2 and TRBJ1-1, with 9 nucleotides matching TRBD1. This CDR3 has 15 residues. Germline CDR1 reads SNHLY; CDR2 reads FYNNEI. The trim removed 4 bases at V and 4 bases at J, leaving 7 bases unmatched. The CDR3 loop is CASSALQGAGTEAFF. Here the CDR3 DNA reads TGTGCCAGCAGTGCCTTACAGGGGGCTGGCACTGAAGCTTTCTTT.

V gene TRBV4-1 combines with J gene TRBJ1-2, with D unresolved. This CDR3 has 14 amino acids. In germline, CDR1 is MGHRA, CDR2 YSYEKL. The V and J ends lost 0 bases and 4 bases respectively, with 9 bases between them. CDR3 in amino acids: CASSQEKVGYGYTF. The CDR3 region has the DNA TGCGCCAGCAGCCAAGAAAAAGTCGGCTATGGCTACACCTTC.

V gene TRBV7-8 combines with J gene TRBJ2-7, with TRBD2 identical over 11 bases. Germline assignment: CDR1 SGHVS and CDR2 FQNEAQ. V gave up 5 bases and J gave up 7 bases; unmatched junction bases: 10. The CDR3 length is 15 residues. As DNA, the CDR3 is TGTGCCAGCAGCCGAGACCTAGCGGGGGGAAGGGAGCAGTACTTC. Its translation: CASSRDLAGGREQYF.

V and J are TRBV5-1 and TRBJ2-3; D remains unclear. V lost 1 base to trimming and J lost 0 bases, with 6 bases between them. The CDR3 is 14 residues long. The germline CDR1 and CDR2 sequences are SGHRS and YFSETQ. This CDR3 is CASSLYYSTDTQYF. DNA for the CDR3: TGCGCCAGCAGCTTGTACTACAGCACAGATACGCAGTATTTT.

The chain is built from TRBV13 and TRBJ1-2; perhaps TRBD1 as D (5 bases). Between the trimmed V and J ends, which lost 8 bases and 2 bases, there was a span of 12 bases. The CDR3 is made up of 13 amino acids. Looked up from germline, CDR1 is PRHDT and CDR2 is FYEKMQ (reference sequence). CDR3 in amino acids: CASVTQGNYGYTF. CDR3 coding DNA: TGTGCCAGCGTCACTCAGGGAAACTATGGCTACACCTTC.

The V gene is TRBV19, the J gene TRBJ2-1; 9 bases align to TRBD1. Losses at the gene ends were 6 bases for V and 0 bases for J; bases not matched to a gene: 6. Germline values: CDR1 LNHDA, CDR2 SQIVND (reference sequence). The CDR3 totals 16 residues. In DNA, the CDR3 is TGTGCCAGTAGCGAGACAGGGGGGCCCTCCTACAATGAGCAGTTCTTC. This codes for CASSETGGPSYNEQFF.

This rearrangement joins TRBV19 to TRBJ1-2; TRBD1 aligns across 10 bases. The V gene's germline CDR1 is LNHDA and CDR2 SQIVND (reference sequence). The CDR3 runs 16 residues. V lost 5 bases to trimming and J lost 7 bases; unmatched junction nucleotides: 13. In nucleotides, the CDR3 is TGTGCCAGTAGTTTAAGACCCTCGACAGGGGGCGTTGGCTACACCTTC. Protein product: CASSLRPSTGGVGYTF. Full variable domain (missing parts from reference TRBV19 and TRBJ1-2): DGGITQSPKYLFRKEGQNVTLSCEQNLNHDAMYWYRQDPGQGLRLIYYSQIVNDFQKGDIAEGYSVSREKKESFPLTVTSAQKNPTAFYLCASSLRPSTGGVGYTFGSGTRLTVV.

The chain carries TRBV5-1 and TRBJ2-3; 8 bases fit TRBD1. Germline lookup yields CDR1 SGHRS and CDR2 YFSETQ. V was clipped by 3 bases and J by 4 bases; unmatched bases: 4. The CDR3 has 14 residues. The CDR3 bases are TGCGCCAGCAGCTCCCAGGGGGCCCCAGATACGCAGTATTTT. This gives the protein CASSSQGAPDTQYF.

The table lists this clone with a few counts. The chain employs TRBV12-5 and TRBJ1-1, with 9 bases that match TRBD1. The ends lost 7 bases at V and 3 bases at J; junction bases unmatched: 3. This CDR3 comprises 13 residues. From germline, CDR1 is LGHNT and CDR2 FRNRAP. The DNA for the CDR3 is TGTGCTAGTGAGAACAGGGGGCACACTGAAGCTTTCTTT. It yields the protein CASENRGHTEAFF.

This clone was observed a handful of times. CDR3 residues: CASSLPHGGDGYTF. The CDR3 DNA reads as TGTGCCAGCAGCTTGCCTCACGGAGGGGATGGCTACACCTTC. V usage is TRBV5-4 and J usage is TRBJ1-2; TRBD1 might be the D (5 bases). The germline V and J ends were trimmed by 1 base and 6 bases, with 13 bases remaining between them. The CDR3 is made up of 14 amino acids. Germline lookup yields CDR1 SGHNT and CDR2 YYREEE (reference sequence). Full variable domain (outside the CDR3, taken from reference TRBV5-4 and TRBJ1-2): ETGVTQSPTHLIKTRGQQVTLRCSSQSGHNTVSWYQQALGQGPQFIFQYYREEENGRGNFPPRFSGLQFPNYSSELNVNALELDDSALYLCASSLPHGGDGYTFGSGTRLTVV.

About this clone: Other DNA sequences in this sample translate to the same CDR3. V usage is TRBV3-1 (or the pseudogene TRBV3-2) and J usage is TRBJ2-3; D call uncertain. Trimming left V 3 bases short and J 5 bases short, with 9 bases between. This CDR3 comprises 13 residues. Germline V gene sequence: CDR1 LGHDT, CDR2 YNNKEL (reference sequence). The CDR3 nucleotides are TGTGCCAGCAGCCAGCCGGGTTTAGATACGCAGTATTTT. Its translation is CASSQPGLDTQYF.

This chain connects TRBV11-2 to TRBJ2-2; TRBD2 is a possible D gene (5 bases). This CDR3 spans 15 amino acids. The germline V gene has CDR1 SGHAT and CDR2 FQNNGV. V lost 0 bases, J lost 4 bases, and 9 bases lay in between. The CDR3 DNA follows: TGTGCCAGCAGCTTAGAACAGACTATCACCGGGGAGCTGTTTTTT. Translated: CASSLEQTITGELFF.